In this sample, the clone carrying this T cell receptor beta chain turned up once. CDR1 and CDR2 (germline): SGHRS, YFSETQ. V lost 0 bases and J lost 1, with 13 bases in between. This CDR3 contains 16 residues. The sample comes from a study of T cells in tumors after PD-1 blockade. The method was immunoSEQ multiplex PCR; TCRdb's version includes in-frame clones alone and lacks a portion of them. The sample lists around 60,000 clones, around 77% occurring once. The chain uses TRBV5-1 and TRBJ2-5; possibly TRBD2 for D (6 bases). The TCR was taken from a human donor with basal cell carcinoma. This material consisted of PBMCs, taken before anti-PD-1 treatment. DNA of the CDR3: TGCGCCAGCAGCTTGGGTTGGCGGGGCCCCCAAGAGACCCAGTACTTC. Amino acids: CASSLGWRGPQETQYF.